These 9 T cell receptor beta chains came from one sample sequenced in a study of blood T cells in healthy people across ages. For the second PCR, which ran for roughly 6 to 11 cycles, a sample-barcoded 5' primer and a J-beta primer mix were used. TCRdb processed the 5' RACE reads anew with MiXCR; each CDR3 protein has one entry. The sample includes about 1,800,000 distinct CDR3 sequences, over 25% of them seen just once. The sequencing input was blood. These receptor sequences come from a woman younger than 45 in good health.

V usage is TRBV18 and J usage is TRBJ2-7, with 7 positions matching TRBD1. In germline, CDR1 is KGHSH, CDR2 LQKENI. The V and J ends lost 1 base and 1 base, in that order; junction bases with no gene match: 10. This CDR3 has 17 amino acids. CDR3 region: CASSPQGAGALSYEQYF. The CDR3 bases are TGTGCCAGCTCACCACAGGGGGCAGGAGCCCTATCCTACGAGCAGTACTTC.

This CDR3 is CASSENRCQPQHF. CDR3 DNA sequence: TGTGCCAGCAGTGAGAACAGGTGCCAGCCCCAGCATTTT. The V and J genes are TRBV6-1 and TRBJ1-5; possibly TRBD1 for D (5 bases). The V end was cut by 3 bases, the J end by 7 bases, with 10 bases between. This CDR3 region has 13 residues. In germline, CDR1 is MNHNS, CDR2 SASEGT.

This clonotype showed up many times. CDR3 in amino acids: CAISEKGYGYTF. Written as DNA, the CDR3 is TGTGCCATCAGTGAGAAAGGCTATGGCTACACCTTC. The chain joins TRBV10-3 to TRBJ1-2; D gene unclear. Trimming removed 2 bases at V and 4 bases at J, with 5 bases between. The CDR3 loop spans 12 amino acids. CDR1 is ENHRY and CDR2 is SYGVKD in the germline V gene.

Notes on this clonotype: It may be a read error: a sequence one base away is much more abundant. The chain has TRBV29-1 and TRBJ2-5; D unclear. The J call may be wrong; the DNA end is better matched by TRBJ2-1. From germline, CDR1 is SQVTM and CDR2 ANQGSEA. This CDR3 spans 11 amino acids. CDR3 sequence: CSVRGEETQFF. In DNA form, the CDR3 reads TGCAGCGTTCGTGGGGAAGAGACCCAGTTCTTC.

The genes are TRBV12-3 or TRBV12-4 and TRBJ1-5; maybe TRBD1 (5 bases). Trimming took 7 bases from V and 4 from J, leaving 14 bases between them. The length of the CDR3 is 14 residues. This CDR3 is CASTRRGINQPQHF. Written as DNA, the CDR3 is TGTGCCAGCACCCGACGGGGGATAAATCAGCCCCAGCATTTT.

The J gene is TRBJ1-1, the V gene TRBV5-1; D gene ambiguous. Germline V CDR1 and CDR2: SGHRS, YFSETQ. V was pared by 3 bases and J by 5 bases, with 14 bases between. The CDR3 is 14 residues long. The CDR3 reads CASSSQISWTEAFF. The CDR3 DNA reads as TGCGCCAGCAGCTCCCAAATCTCGTGGACTGAAGCTTTCTTT.

Remarks on this clonotype: Given the absence of the conserved phenylalanine or tryptophan at the CDR3 end, a read error is likely. This chain connects TRBV6-8 to TRBJ2-5, with TRBD1 matching 9 bases. J was trimmed by 3 bases and V by 7 bases; bases with no gene match: 6. CDR3 size: 14 residues. Germline CDR1 MNHGY, CDR2 SAAAGT. CDR3: CASTSWTGEETQYL. In DNA form, the CDR3 reads TGTGCCAGCACCTCCTGGACAGGGGAAGAGACCCAGTACCTC.

V and J are TRBV2 and TRBJ1-4; D gene unclear. V lost 5 bases to trimming and J lost 4 bases, with 11 bases between them. CDR1 and CDR2 from the germline V gene are SNHLY and FYNNEI. The CDR3 contains 14 residues. This CDR3 reads CASSLERDNEKLFF. CDR3 DNA: TGTGCCAGCAGTTTGGAGCGCGATAATGAAAAACTGTTTTTT.

The chain has TRBV7-2 and TRBJ2-1, with 8 bases identical to TRBD2. The germline CDR1 and CDR2 sequences are SGHTA and FQGNSA. J lost 4 bases, V lost 4 bases, and 9 bases had no gene match. CDR3 length equals 16 residues. CDR3 DNA sequence: TGTGCCAGCAGCTCCCCCCTATCGGGAGGGTACAATGAGCAGTTCTTC. Translating gives CASSSPLSGGYNEQFF. The complete variable domain, with remaining parts taken from reference TRBV7-2 and TRBJ2-1, reads GAGVSQSPSNKVTEKGKDVELRCDPISGHTALYWYRQSLGQGLEFLIYFQGNSAPDKSGLPSDRFSAERTGGSVSTLTIQRTQQEDSAVYLCASSSPLSGGYNEQFFGPGTRLTVL.